This TCR beta chain was captured by sequencing in a study of blood T cells in healthy people across ages. Regarding the study as a whole: Any conclusive comparison of naive versus antigen-experienced cells was prevented by using unsorted PBMCs. More naive CD4+ cells and higher diversity marked long-lived donors relative to aged donors.

In regard to this clonotype: The antigen is not known.

The germline V gene has CDR1 SGHRS and CDR2 YFSETQ. The CDR3 sequence is 15 residues long. The V gene lost 0 bases and the J gene lost 3 bases, with 10 bases spanning the gap. Primers used in a second PCR of roughly 6 to 12 cycles were a sample-barcoded 5' primer and a J-beta primer mix. TCRdb fed the 5' RACE reads into MiXCR, producing one record per CDR3 protein. This repertoire shows roughly 1,100,000 distinct CDR3 sequences, about 23% found once; its top ten account for approximately 0.71%. Russia was home to the donors, healthy Caucasian individuals aged roughly 6 to 95. These same records also appear under a second study, on T cells of mothers and their children. According to that study: Versus unrelated pairs, overlap was slightly higher in related mother-child pairs, without reaching significance.

V and J are TRBV5-1 and TRBJ2-1; possibly TRBD1 for D (5 bases). The sample was blood. This TCR derives from a girl aged 2-15 years in good health. CDR3 in amino acids: CASSLETVLYNEQFF. The CDR3 nucleotides read TGCGCCAGCAGCTTGGAGACAGTACTCTACAATGAGCAGTTCTTC.